This T cell receptor (beta chain) was found in a study of sequential checkpoint blockade in melanoma. Assay: immunoSEQ multiplex PCR; the TCRdb copy retains only in-frame clones and omits some. This sample carries approximately 15,000 clones, approximately 70% of them seen once, and the ten largest clones take about an eighth. Treatment denoted: randomized to nivolumab then ipilimumab (arm A) or the reverse (arm B). Live CD3+CD8+ CD19− CD56− cells were sorted from PBMCs. Germline lookup yields CDR1 MNHEY and CDR2 SMNVEV (reference sequence). There are 16 residues in the CDR3. V gave up 3 bases and J gave up 3 bases, with 18 bases separating them.

The source of this sequence is a human donor with melanoma. This rearrangement joins TRBV27 to TRBJ2-7; D is possibly TRBD2 (6 bases). The source material was CD8+ T cells sorted from blood (inferred from file names), sampled from a patient given nivolumab and ipilimumab in sequence. Here the CDR3 reads CASSLGTGTLYYEQYF. CDR3 in DNA: TGTGCCAGCAGTTTGGGGACCGGGACTCTCTACTACGAGCAGTACTTC.